Below are 20 T cell receptor beta chains sequenced from a single sample in a study of shared clonotypes between healthy human individuals. The table came from immunoSEQ multiplex PCR; TCRdb's copy has only in-frame clones and leaves some out. This repertoire shows about 800,000 clones, around 96% found once; its top ten account for about 0.21%. Terminally differentiated effector memory CD45RA+ cells were left out of the naive CD8 fraction, which was CD45RO-negative and positively selected for CCR7. Sample: naive CD8+ T cells sorted from blood. The receptor source for this set is a man younger than 45 in good health.

This rearrangement joins TRBV5-1 to TRBJ2-1, with 10 nucleotides matching TRBD1. Unmatched junction bases numbered 7, after V lost 3 bases and J lost 7 bases. From germline, CDR1 is SGHRS and CDR2 YFSETQ. This CDR3 has 15 amino acids. DNA of the CDR3: TGCGCCAGCAGCTCACCGGGACAGGGGACGAATGAGCAGTTCTTC. Residues: CASSSPGQGTNEQFF.

This chain links TRBV28 with TRBJ1-5; D gene uncertain. Trimming left V 6 bases short and J 7 bases short, with 10 bases between. CDR1 and CDR2 (germline): MDHEN, SYDVKM. The CDR3 runs 12 residues. The CDR3 reads CASSYHGQPQHF. The CDR3 DNA sequence: TGTGCCAGCAGCTACCACGGACAGCCCCAGCATTTT.

The V gene is TRBV28, the J gene TRBJ2-7, with D tentatively TRBD1 or TRBD2 (5 bases each). V was clipped by 7 bases and J by 0 bases, with 28 bases between them. Germline CDR1 is MDHEN and CDR2 is SYDVKM. The length of the CDR3 is 19 residues. The DNA of the CDR3 is TGTGCCAGCACCGAGGGGCCCCGGGCCGGCGACAAGAGCTCCTACGAGCAGTACTTC. Residues: CASTEGPRAGDKSSYEQYF.

The chain uses TRBV7-9 and TRBJ2-1; D is undetermined. The CDR3 runs 12 residues. Trimming pared 6 bases from V and 8 bases from J, leaving 11 bases between. Per germline, CDR1 SEHNR and CDR2 FQNEAQ (reference sequence). Here the CDR3 reads CASSRALDEQFF. CDR3 coding DNA: TGTGCCAGCAGTCGCGCTCTCGATGAGCAGTTCTTC.

The chain carries TRBV5-6 and TRBJ2-7; D tentatively fits TRBD1 or TRBD2 (6 bases each). Trimming took off 5 bases at V and 0 bases at J, with 12 bases between the two ends. The germline V gene encodes CDR1 SGHDT and CDR2 YYEEEE. This CDR3 has 14 amino acids. Written as DNA, the CDR3 is TGTGCCAGCAGTCGGGGGCATAGCTCCTACGAGCAGTACTTC. As protein: CASSRGHSSYEQYF.

The chain carries TRBV27 and TRBJ2-5, with D possibly matching TRBD2 (6 bases). This CDR3 has 14 residues. Trimming took 6 bases from V and 4 from J, leaving 15 bases between them. Germline V CDR1 and CDR2: MNHEY, SMNVEV (reference sequence). CDR3 protein: CASSSTSFPETQYF. CDR3 bases: TGTGCCAGCAGCTCGACTAGTTTCCCAGAGACCCAGTACTTC.

The rearrangement links TRBV25-1 to TRBJ2-7; 7 bases line up with TRBD1. This CDR3 region has 15 residues. The germline V gene encodes CDR1 MGHDK and CDR2 SYGVNS. With V trimmed by 6 bases and J by 0 bases, 8 bases remained unmatched. This CDR3 reads CASSANRDSSYEQYF. DNA for the CDR3: TGTGCCAGCAGCGCCAATAGGGACAGCTCCTACGAGCAGTACTTC.

This chain joins TRBV7-2 and TRBJ2-3; 8 bases line up with TRBD1. The V gene's germline CDR1 is SGHTA and CDR2 FQGNSA. Germline trimming cut 0 bases from V and 4 bases from J; bases unmatched to any gene: 0. The CDR3 runs to 14 residues. CDR3 coding DNA: TGTGCCAGCAGCTTAGCGACAGGGGCAGATACGCAGTATTTT. It specifies CASSLATGADTQYF.

CDR3 coding DNA: TGCAGCGTTGAGACAGTCCACGAGCAGTACTTC. Its protein product is CSVETVHEQYF. The chain couples TRBV29-1 to TRBJ2-7; possibly TRBD1 for D (5 bases). Germline V gene data show CDR1 as SQVTM and CDR2 as ANQGSEA. The CDR3 totals 11 residues. V lost 3 bases and J lost 5, with 8 bases in between.

V is TRBV5-6 and J is TRBJ2-5; perhaps TRBD2 as D (6 bases). The V end was cut by 9 bases, the J end by 2 bases, with 14 bases between. This CDR3 has 13 residues. The V gene's germline CDR1 is SGHDT and CDR2 YYEEEE. The DNA of the CDR3 is TGTGCCACCCACGGAGGGAAACAAGAGACCCAGTACTTC. It codes for CATHGGKQETQYF.

The chain joins TRBV19 to TRBJ1-1; D might be TRBD1 (6 bases). The CDR3 is 16 amino acids. V shed 4 bases and J shed 4 bases, with 19 bases lying between them. In germline, CDR1 is LNHDA, CDR2 SQIVND (reference sequence). CDR3 amino acids: CASSTPGPRGATEAFF. The CDR3 nucleotides read TGTGCCAGTAGTACACCGGGACCCCGGGGGGCCACTGAAGCTTTCTTT.

The chain carries TRBV2 and TRBJ2-1, with D possibly TRBD1 on 5 matching bases. Germline assignment: CDR1 SNHLY and CDR2 FYNNEI. Deletions cut 3 bases from V and 4 bases from J, with 16 bases between. The CDR3 has 16 residues. The CDR3 DNA reads as TGTGCCAGCAGTGATTCCTGGGGCAGCCGATACAATGAGCAGTTCTTC. This translates into CASSDSWGSRYNEQFF.

V and J are TRBV9 and TRBJ2-5, with 10 bases identical to TRBD1. CDR1 and CDR2 from the germline V gene are SGDLS and YYNGEE. V lost 7 bases and J lost 3; bases outside the gene matches: 6. The CDR3 sequence is 14 residues long. CDR3 coding DNA: TGTGCCAGCGGCGAAGGGACAGGGGAAGAGACCCAGTACTTC. It encodes CASGEGTGEETQYF.

The V gene is TRBV27, the J gene TRBJ2-7; TRBD2 might be the D (6 bases). Trimming cost V 0 bases and J 5 bases, with 14 bases left between them. The length of the CDR3 is 15 residues. The germline V gene has CDR1 MNHEY and CDR2 SMNVEV (reference sequence). The CDR3, as DNA: TGTGCCAGCAGTTTATCGTCCGGGAGTTGGAACGAGCAGTACTTC. Its protein product is CASSLSSGSWNEQYF.

V gene TRBV5-1 combines with J gene TRBJ2-3, with 7 nucleotides matching TRBD1. Germline CDR1 SGHRS, CDR2 YFSETQ. The CDR3 sequence is 17 residues long. With V trimmed by 3 bases and J by 0 bases, 10 bases remained unmatched. The CDR3 DNA reads as TGCGCCAGCAGCTGGATAGACAGGGCCCTAAGCACAGATACGCAGTATTTT. This codes for CASSWIDRALSTDTQYF.

The chain recombines TRBV28 with TRBJ1-2; D is perhaps TRBD1 (6 bases). The CDR3 is 18 amino acids. The germline gives CDR1 MDHEN, CDR2 SYDVKM. V was trimmed by 7 bases and J by 4 bases, leaving 28 bases between them. The CDR3 bases are TGTGCCAGCAAGACTGTCAGGGAAGGGGGGACTACGAGCTATGGCTACACCTTC. Translation: CASKTVREGGTTSYGYTF.

This chain connects TRBV6-1 to TRBJ2-7; TRBD2 matches at 8 bases. V was clipped by 8 bases and J by 3 bases; unmatched bases: 6. The CDR3 is 13 residues long. CDR1 is MNHNS and CDR2 is SASEGT in the germline V gene. The CDR3 loop is CASGDSGNYEQYF. CDR3 coding DNA: TGTGCCAGCGGAGATAGCGGGAACTACGAGCAGTACTTC.

CDR3 nucleotides: TGTGCCAGCAGCCTGGAAGACAGGGGAGACACCGGGGAGCTGTTTTTT. This codes for CASSLEDRGDTGELFF. The chain uses TRBV13 and TRBJ2-2, with TRBD1 identical over 8 bases. J was trimmed by 3 bases and V by 5 bases; bases with no gene match: 8. The CDR3 spans 16 residues. The germline V gene has CDR1 PRHDT and CDR2 FYEKMQ (reference sequence).

The rearrangement joins TRBV19 to TRBJ2-1; TRBD2 aligns across 7 bases. Germline V gives CDR1 LNHDA, CDR2 SQIVND (reference sequence). The CDR3 is made up of 16 amino acids. Trimming at V came to 6 bases and at J to 1 base, leaving 9 bases not matched to a gene. The CDR3 spells CASRPREGGSYNEQFF. Here the CDR3 DNA reads TGTGCCAGTAGGCCGAGGGAGGGAGGGTCCTACAATGAGCAGTTCTTC.

The chain carries TRBV27 and TRBJ2-7, with a possible D match to TRBD2 (6 bases). Trimming shortened V by 3 bases and J by 2 bases, and 11 bases separated the two germline ends. This CDR3 has 14 amino acids. CDR1 MNHEY and CDR2 SMNVEV come from the germline V gene (reference sequence). The CDR3 DNA sequence: TGTGCCAGCAGTTTGATGCGGGGCACCTACGAGCAGTACTTC. Translation: CASSLMRGTYEQYF.